This entry lists 20 T cell receptor beta chains sequenced from one sample in a study of spatial heterogeneity in lung cancer (dated by TCRdb to between 2017 and 2020). The label giving this sample's time point can be read as: sample taken at primary tumor resection. Without any cell sorting, TCR sequencing was performed on whole RNA extracted either from tumor and nontumor lung tissue or from cryopreserved PBMC samples. The receptor library was made with 5' RACE. Instrument used: NextSeq 500. In TCRdb, the public reads were trimmed at Q25 with fastp and aligned with MiXCR, with productive beta chains retained. Rows are combined by CDR3 protein, so each entry shows the most common genes and DNA. In all, the sample holds 40,000 to 55,000 distinct CDR3 sequences, and 6.5% to 8% of those were seen once. About 39% of the sample is in the top ten clones. The source material was PBMCs, sampled at surgery. The receptors were gathered from a female donor with early-stage non-small cell lung cancer.

This clonotype was counted ten times or more. This sequence joins TRBV20-1 and TRBJ1-4; D is uncertain. Germline V CDR1 and CDR2: DFQATT, SNEGSKA (reference sequence). The CDR3 has 17 residues. Trimming stripped 0 bases from V and 7 bases from J, with 21 bases between. The CDR3 protein is CSARERDLSLRAEKLFF. In nucleotides, the CDR3 is TGCAGTGCTAGAGAAAGGGATCTTTCCCTCCGGGCTGAAAAACTGTTTTTT.

This clonotype was counted between two and nine times. J is TRBJ2-1 and V is TRBV7-2; 12 bases align to TRBD2. The V segment lost 5 bases and the J segment 10 bases; nucleotides outside the gene matches: 12. The CDR3 runs 16 residues. Per germline, CDR1 SGHTA and CDR2 FQGNSA. Here the CDR3 reads CASSPRTSGGSWEQFF. The CDR3 DNA follows: TGTGCCAGCAGCCCGCGTACTAGCGGGGGGAGTTGGGAGCAGTTCTTC.

V and J are TRBV7-2 and TRBJ2-5, with 11 nucleotides matching TRBD1. This CDR3 is built from 16 residues. Germline trimming cut 1 base from V and 1 base from J; bases unmatched to any gene: 2. Germline lookup yields CDR1 SGHTA and CDR2 FQGNSA. The CDR3 DNA sequence: TGTGCCAGCAGCTTAGTAGGGACAGGGGGCCAAGAGACCCAGTACTTC. Protein: CASSLVGTGGQETQYF.

This CDR3 is CASSQTRYYTF. DNA for the CDR3: TGTGCCAGCAGCCAAACTCGCTACTACACCTTC. This sequence joins TRBV3-1 and TRBJ1-2; D is ambiguous. Germline V CDR1 and CDR2: LGHDT, YNNKEL (reference sequence). Deletions cut 2 bases from V and 10 bases from J, with 8 bases between. CDR3 size: 11 residues.

This clonotype was observed a few times. The DNA of the CDR3 is TGTGCCAGCTCACCAGGCCGGGGTACCGGGGAGCTGTTTTTT. Its translation: CASSPGRGTGELFF. The chain joins TRBV18 to TRBJ2-2, with D possibly being TRBD2 (5 bases). Trimming cost V 2 bases and J 5 bases, with 9 bases left between them. CDR1 is KGHSH, CDR2 LQKENI, per germline. The CDR3 sequence is 14 residues long.

This clonotype was recorded at least ten times. V usage is TRBV20-1 and J usage is TRBJ2-7, with D uncertain. Trimming removed 7 bases at V and 0 bases at J, with 16 bases between. Germline loops: CDR1 DFQATT, CDR2 SNEGSKA (reference sequence). CDR3 size: 14 residues. DNA of the CDR3: TGCAGTGTAGGAGACTCACTAAGCTCCTACGAGCAGTACTTC. This sequence encodes CSVGDSLSSYEQYF.

This clonotype was observed at least ten times. The chain has TRBV7-9 and TRBJ1-5; 10 nucleotides match TRBD1. V lost 1 base, J lost 5 bases, and 5 bases stayed unmatched. Germline V gene lookup returns CDR1 SEHNR and CDR2 FQNEAQ (reference sequence). The CDR3 length is 16 residues. The CDR3 nucleotides read TGTGCCAGCAGCTTAGGGGACAGGGGACGTCATCAGCCCCAGCATTTT. This encodes CASSLGDRGRHQPQHF.

This clonotype has more than one count but fewer than ten. The V call is TRBV7-6, the J call TRBJ1-1; possible D gene TRBD1, 5 bases. CDR3 size: 15 residues. Germline V CDR1 and CDR2: SGHVS, FNYEAQ. Trimming took off 5 bases at V and 6 bases at J, with 19 bases between the two ends. CDR3 in DNA: TGTGCCAGCAGCCCCCCGTATGACGGGGGGGCTGAAGCTTTCTTT. This sequence encodes CASSPPYDGGAEAFF. Together with reference TRBV7-6 and TRBJ1-1, the CDR3 gives the full variable domain: GAGVSQSPRYKVTKRGQDVALRCDPISGHVSLYWYRQALGQGPEFLTYFNYEAQQDKSGLPNDRFSAERPEGSISTLTIQRTEQRDSAMYRCASSPPYDGGAEAFFGQGTRLTVV.

The chain recombines TRBV18 with TRBJ2-3, with a weak D call TRBD2 (6 bases). V lost 3 bases, J lost 0 bases, and 10 bases lay in between. Germline V gene sequence: CDR1 KGHSH, CDR2 LQKENI. This CDR3 comprises 15 residues. This CDR3 is CASSPASGSTDTQYF. The CDR3 DNA reads as TGTGCCAGCTCACCGGCCAGCGGGAGCACAGATACGCAGTATTTT.

This clonotype has a handful of counts. The chain employs TRBV6-5 and TRBJ2-7; 8 bases are shared with TRBD1. The CDR3 covers 17 residues. V lost 0 bases, J lost 5 bases, and 12 bases stayed unmatched. Germline loops: CDR1 MNHEY, CDR2 SVGAGI. This CDR3 reads CASSYSGGQGFFHEQYF. The CDR3 nucleotides are TGTGCCAGCAGTTACTCGGGCGGACAGGGCTTTTTCCACGAGCAGTACTTC.

This clonotype has only one observation. This rearrangement joins TRBV6-2 or TRBV6-3 to TRBJ1-4, with D possibly matching TRBD1 (5 bases). Trimming took 6 bases from V and 3 from J, leaving 14 bases between them. The V gene's germline CDR1 is MNHEY and CDR2 SVGEGT. The length of the CDR3 is 15 residues. CDR3 residues: CASRRDGAANEKLFF. The CDR3 DNA follows: TGTGCCAGCAGAAGGGACGGGGCAGCTAATGAAAAACTGTTTTTT.

The rearrangement joins TRBV9 to TRBJ1-1; D unresolved. V was clipped by 3 bases and J by 0 bases, with 9 bases between them. The CDR3 spans 14 residues. CDR1 and CDR2 from the germline V gene are SGDLS and YYNGEE. The CDR3 bases are TGTGCCAGCAGCGCCAGATTAATGAACACTGAAGCTTTCTTT. The encoded protein is CASSARLMNTEAFF.

Comment on this clonotype: A much larger clone sits a single nucleotide away, making a read error possible. Here the CDR3 DNA reads TGTGCCAGCAGCCAAGGTGTGGGAACGAACACTGAAGCTTTCTTT. It yields the protein CASSQGVGTNTEAFF. The chain links TRBV3-1 to TRBJ1-1; D is ambiguous. Per germline, CDR1 LGHDT and CDR2 YNNKEL (reference sequence). The CDR3 has 15 residues. The V end lost 1 base, the J end lost 1 base, and 10 bases lay between the germline ends. The whole variable domain, remainder taken from reference TRBV3-1 and TRBJ1-1, is DTAVSQTPKYLVTQMGNDKSIKCEQNLGHDTMYWYKQDSKKFLKIMFSYNNKELIINETVPNRFSPKSPDKAHLNLHINSLELGDSAVYFCASSQGVGTNTEAFFGQGTRLTVV.

The table lists this clonotype with many counts. V and J are TRBV12-3 or TRBV12-4 and TRBJ1-5; no clear D. The CDR3 has 14 residues. Trimming pared 5 bases from V and 9 bases from J, leaving 17 bases between. Here the CDR3 DNA reads TGTGCCAGCAGTCAAACCCCTTTATCCGGGCCCCAGCATTTT. Its protein is CASSQTPLSGPQHF.

This clonotype was seen repeatedly, ten times or more. The chain employs TRBV6-6 and TRBJ1-3; D gene ambiguous. The V and J ends lost 10 bases and 2 bases respectively, with 18 bases between them. Germline assignment: CDR1 MNHNY and CDR2 SVGAGI (reference sequence). This CDR3 comprises 15 residues. The CDR3 DNA is TGTGCCACCATAAATCCCGGTAGCGCTGGAAACACCATATATTTT. Protein: CATINPGSAGNTIYF.

This clonotype showed up many times. The chain carries TRBV7-2 and TRBJ2-3; 14 bases align to TRBD2. This CDR3 has 18 residues. V shed 0 bases and J 5 bases; nucleotides not matched to a gene: 7. Germline V CDR1 and CDR2: SGHTA, FQGNSA. CDR3 sequence reads: CASSLALGLAGAGDTQYF. The CDR3 DNA is TGTGCCAGCAGCTTAGCTCTGGGACTAGCGGGGGCCGGAGATACGCAGTATTTT.

The V and J genes are TRBV7-2 and TRBJ1-3, with D possibly being TRBD1 (6 bases). This CDR3 is built from 15 residues. Trimming cost V 4 bases and J 2 bases, with 12 bases left between them. Germline values: CDR1 SGHTA, CDR2 FQGNSA. This CDR3 is CASSSRQAPGNTIYF. CDR3 DNA: TGTGCCAGCAGCTCGCGACAGGCGCCTGGAAACACCATATATTTT.

This clonotype occurred a few times. This chain connects TRBV6-6 to TRBJ1-5; D is possibly TRBD1 (5 bases). The CDR3 runs to 14 residues. The ends were cut back, 5 bases at V and 3 bases at J, with 11 bases in the middle. The germline V gene encodes CDR1 MNHNY and CDR2 SVGAGI (reference sequence). As DNA, the CDR3 is TGTGCCAGCAGTAAAGACAGCGTCAATCAGCCCCAGCATTTT. Protein product: CASSKDSVNQPQHF.

The table lists this clonotype with many counts. The J gene is TRBJ1-4, the V gene TRBV19, with TRBD1 as a possible D gene (6 bases). Trimming took off 7 bases at V and 5 bases at J, with 14 bases between the two ends. Germline V gene data show CDR1 as LNHDA and CDR2 as SQIVND (reference sequence). The CDR3 consists of 14 residues. The CDR3, as DNA: TGTGCCAGTACATCCGGACAGATGAATGAAAAACTGTTTTTT. Encoded protein: CASTSGQMNEKLFF.

A few counts support this clonotype. This chain joins TRBV10-3 and TRBJ2-1, with 8 bases identical to TRBD1. The V gene end was trimmed by 10 bases and the J gene end by 1 base; junction bases not matched to a gene: 12. The germline V gene has CDR1 ENHRY and CDR2 SYGVKD. The CDR3 consists of 16 residues. As DNA, the CDR3 is TGTGCCACAGAGACCCGGACAGGGACATCCTACAATGAGCAGTTCTTC. Translated, it gives CATETRTGTSYNEQFF.